These T cell receptor beta chains were read from a single sample in a study of cytomegalovirus exposure and HLA in healthy donors. Using immunoSEQ multiplex PCR, the repertoire was profiled, and TCRdb retains in-frame clones only, with some absent. The sample lists about 160,000 clones, around four fifths occurring once. Material: PBMCs. The origin of the receptors is a man aged 18 to 29 in good health and CMV-seropositive. The conserved cysteine and the conserved F or W are not part of the CDR3 here. D genes are given only for firm matches.

TRBJ2-3,TRBD2,TRBV28,14,ASSPRRAGGTDTQY
TRBJ1-5,-,TRBV19,12,ASSTRQLGQPQH
TRBJ1-6,TRBD1,TRBV30,13,ACGDRGLTNSPLH
TRBJ1-5,-,TRBV11-2,13,ASSLWSGPNQPQH
TRBJ1-2,-,TRBV28,9,ASTSNYGYT
TRBJ2-5,-,TRBV6-1,10,ATRGIKQTQY
TRBJ2-7,TRBD2,TRBV25-1,15,ASSEWESSGRPSEQY
TRBJ1-2,-,TRBV6-1,10,ASSEEGKGYT
TRBJ2-7,TRBD2,TRBV6-1,13,ASRHRGLAGDEQY
TRBJ1-2,-,TRBV7-9,12,ASSLMGREYGYT
TRBJ2-5,TRBD1,TRBV19,12,ASSIGTGDPTQY
TRBJ1-2,-,TRBV6-5,10,ASKALGHGYT
TRBJ2-3,-,TRBV11-2,14,ASSLDLGGGMDTQY
TRBJ2-1,TRBD2,TRBV5-6,13,ASSSTSGGDNEQF
TRBJ1-1,-,TRBV29-1,14,SVEDPSRGRATEAF
TRBJ2-3,-,TRBV27,14,ASSPLGGAPTDTQY
TRBJ2-4,TRBD2,TRBV4-3,17,ASSQVGQGGDLAKNIQY
TRBJ2-1,-,TRBV7-9,11,ASSPGGFGEQF
TRBJ2-7,-,TRBV5-5,11,ASSWMRQSEQY
TRBJ2-7,-,TRBV4-1,12,ASSQGDSSYEQY
TRBJ2-7,-,TRBV5-1,16,ASSLEQGSREALYEQY
TRBJ2-1,TRBD1,TRBV7-3,15,ASSKTGGAGPTNEQF
TRBJ2-1,TRBD2,TRBV18,14,ASSPSTSGRRSEQF
TRBJ2-3,TRBD2,TRBV6-4,11,ASSEREPDTQY
TRBJ2-1,-,TRBV5-4,12,ASSFHPSDNEQF
TRBJ1-5,TRBD1,TRBV7-8,14,ASRPRRDRVDQPQH
TRBJ2-3,TRBD2,TRBV30,13,AWTWGGTSTDTQY
TRBJ2-5,TRBD1,TRBV6-1,12,ASRRQGTEETQY
TRBJ2-1,-,TRBV9,12,ASSDTGATDEQF
TRBJ1-1,TRBD1,TRBV19,13,ASSIRGQGASEAF
TRBJ2-7,TRBD2,TRBV7-2,12,ASSLLGRPYEQY
TRBJ2-2,TRBD1,TRBV19,11,ATGTGDTGELF
TRBJ2-7,-,TRBV18,11,ASSPTSLREQY
TRBJ2-2,-,TRBV11-3,11,TSRRGPAGELF
TRBJ2-1,TRBD2,TRBV27,14,ASRILGTSGRNEQF
TRBJ2-1,-,TRBV11-3,13,ASSPGGLPYNEQF
TRBJ2-2,-,TRBV11-2,13,ASSSVRPGTGELF
TRBJ2-1,-,TRBV6-5,11,ASSYYSTDEQF
TRBJ2-7,TRBD1,TRBV5-1,14,ASSPVWTGTNYEQY
TRBJ2-3,-,TRBV7-8,15,ASSWPVVGARTDTQY
TRBJ2-1,-,TRBV5-1,11,ASSLGTVREQF
TRBJ2-1,TRBD2,TRBV4-1,13,ASSQVLVGGNEQF
TRBJ1-1,-,TRBV19,10,ASMAGRTEAF
TRBJ1-5,-,TRBV27,13,ASSLAGLSNQPQH
TRBJ2-2,TRBD2,TRBV4-3,14,ASSQAGLADTGELF
TRBJ2-3,-,TRBV5-1,13,ASSLGRGGTDTQY
TRBJ2-7,TRBD2,TRBV7-9,16,ASSLGGASGTSSYEQY